These T cell receptor beta chains were read from a single sample in a study of cytomegalovirus exposure and HLA in healthy donors. Using immunoSEQ multiplex PCR, the repertoire was profiled, and TCRdb retains in-frame clones only, with some absent. The table shows about 180,000 clones, with about 82% occurring only once. Sequenced input: PBMCs. These TCRs come from a man aged 18-30 years in good health and CMV-seronegative. Both conserved end residues are part of each CDR3. The order of the fields is clone size, J gene, D gene, V gene, CDR3 DNA, CDR3 protein. D genes are given only for firm matches. Size is omitted from some rows. Given values are once, few, many or a class for expanded clones.

-	TRBJ2-7	TRBD2	TRBV7-9	TGTGCCAGCAGCTTTGGCGGGGGCTACGAGCAGTACTTC	CASSFGGGYEQYF
few	TRBJ2-1	-	TRBV7-6	TGTGCCAGCAGTCCCCTCCGGGGATTCAATGAGCAGTTCTTC	CASSPLRGFNEQFF
-	TRBJ1-4	-	TRBV25-1	TGTGCCAGCAGTGAATTTGGCACAAATGAAAAACTGTTTTTT	CASSEFGTNEKLFF
-	TRBJ2-5	TRBD2	TRBV2	TGTGCCAGCTCGGGCGGGGGGGCAGGGGAGACCCAGTACTTC	CASSGGGAGETQYF
-	TRBJ2-7	-	TRBV28	TGTGCCAGCAGTTTATGGGGGGGTGGCAACTCCTACGAGCAGTACTTC	CASSLWGGGNSYEQYF
-	TRBJ2-2	-	TRBV5-1	TGCGCCAGCAGCTTGGACAGATCGAACACCGGGGAGCTGTTTTTT	CASSLDRSNTGELFF
-	TRBJ2-2	-	TRBV5-6	TGTGCCAGCAGCTTGGCTAGGGGATTCACCGGGGAGCTGTTTTTT	CASSLARGFTGELFF
-	TRBJ1-2	-	TRBV18	TGTGCCAGCTCACCAATAAGTGGCTCTAACTATGGCTACACCTTC	CASSPISGSNYGYTF
few	TRBJ2-5	TRBD2	TRBV4-1	TGCGCCAGCAGCCAAGGGGGGAGAGCGGGGGGCGGGGAGACCCAGTACTTC	CASSQGGRAGGGETQYF
-	TRBJ1-3	-	TRBV5-6	TGTGCCAGCAGAAACAGGAGATTAATTTCTGGAAACACCATATATTTT	CASRNRRLISGNTIYF
-	TRBJ2-7	-	TRBV6-1	TGTGCCAGCAACCAACAGGTTGGGCCCGGCGAGCAGTACTTC	CASNQQVGPGEQYF
-	TRBJ1-6	-	TRBV6-6	TGTGCCAGCAGATATACACAGGGTAATTCACCCCTCCACTTT	CASRYTQGNSPLHF
-	TRBJ2-1	-	TRBV19	TGTGCCAGTAGTATAGAGGGGGCGGTAAACAATGAGCAGTTCTTC	CASSIEGAVNNEQFF
-	TRBJ1-6	-	TRBV7-2	TGTGCCAGCAGAACAGGGTTTCATTCACCCCTCCACTTT	CASRTGFHSPLHF
-	TRBJ2-1	TRBD1	TRBV6-1	TGTGCCAGCAGTGAGGGACAGGTGTTCTCCTACAATGAGCAGTTCTTC	CASSEGQVFSYNEQFF
few	TRBJ2-6	-	TRBV28	TGTGCCAGCACCATGACGGGGGGCACTGGGGCCAACGTCCTGACTTTC	CASTMTGGTGANVLTF
-	TRBJ1-3	-	TRBV21-1	TGTGCCAGCAGCAAAGGGGCGCACCAATCCTCTGGAAACACCATATATTTT	CASSKGAHQSSGNTIYF
-	TRBJ2-3	TRBD1	TRBV5-1	TGCGCCAGCAGCACACGCTCGGGACAGAATACGCAGTATTTT	CASSTRSGQNTQYF
-	TRBJ1-1	-	TRBV29-1	TGCAGCGTTGAAGATCGGGGCAGGGGAAGAGATTCAGCTTTCTTT	CSVEDRGRGRDSAFF
-	TRBJ2-3	-	TRBV10-2	TGCGCCAGCAGTGTTACGAGGATGGGCACAGATACGCAGTATTTT	CASSVTRMGTDTQYF
few	TRBJ1-4	TRBD1	TRBV28	TGTGCCAGCAGTTTCTACGGACAGGGTAGTGAAAAACTGTTTTTT	CASSFYGQGSEKLFF
-	TRBJ1-2	TRBD1	TRBV10-3	TGTGCCATCAGGTTCACAGGGGGCGATGGCTACACCTTC	CAIRFTGGDGYTF
-	TRBJ1-2	TRBD1	TRBV28	TGTGCCAGCAGTTCCCCCGGCGGGACAGGGGGCGCCCGGTATGGCTACACCTTC	CASSSPGGTGGARYGYTF
-	TRBJ1-6	TRBD1	TRBV28	TGTGCCAGCAGTACTCCCCGGACAGGGGGCAGGGATTCACCCCTCCACTTT	CASSTPRTGGRDSPLHF
-	TRBJ1-1	-	TRBV5-6	TGTGCCAGCAGCGCAGGGGACACTGAAGCTTTCTTT	CASSAGDTEAFF
-	TRBJ1-3	-	TRBV2	TGTGCCAGCAGTGCCGGCCTCGGGAACACCATATATTTT	CASSAGLGNTIYF
few	TRBJ2-5	-	TRBV5-1	TGCGCCAGCAGCGCCTCGGGAGAGACCCAGTACTTC	CASSASGETQYF
-	TRBJ2-7	TRBD1	TRBV10-3	TGTGCCTCCCGGACAGGGGAGTACGAGCAGTACTTC	CASRTGEYEQYF
-	TRBJ1-2	-	TRBV2	TGTGCCAGCAGTGTGGCAGACTATGGCTACACCTTC	CASSVADYGYTF
few	TRBJ2-4	-	TRBV7-3	TGTGCCAGCAGCTTATCCCCAGACACTCCGCTTCAGTACTTC	CASSLSPDTPLQYF
-	TRBJ2-3	TRBD2	TRBV7-2	TGTGCCAGCAGCTTCCTGGGGGTTGCGGGGGTGGATACGCAGTATTTT	CASSFLGVAGVDTQYF
-	TRBJ2-1	TRBD2	TRBV5-1	TGCGCCAGCAGCTTGGCCGTCGGGGGGTTCTTTGATGAGCAGTTCTTC	CASSLAVGGFFDEQFF
-	TRBJ2-7	TRBD2	TRBV28	TGTGCCACCGGGGGGGGGTTCGACGAGCAGTACTTC	CATGGGFDEQYF
-	TRBJ2-5	-	TRBV29-1	TGCAGCGTTGTCCGCGGGGGCTCTCAGGAGACCCAGTACTTC	CSVVRGGSQETQYF
few	TRBJ2-6	TRBD1	TRBV7-8	TGTGCCAGCAGCCGAACAGGGGTTAGCTCTGGGGCCAACGTCCTGACTTTC	CASSRTGVSSGANVLTF
-	TRBJ1-5	-	TRBV30	TGTGCCTGGACCTTTGGGGGGGCCAGCAATCAGCCCCAGCATTTT	CAWTFGGASNQPQHF
once	TRBJ2-3	TRBD2	TRBV30	TGTGCCTGGGGGGGTAGCGGGAGCAGTCCAGATACGCAGTATTTT	CAWGGSGSSPDTQYF
-	TRBJ2-2	-	TRBV7-9	TGTGCCAGCAGCTTAGGCAGGGATTCGAACACCGGGGAGCTGTTTTTT	CASSLGRDSNTGELFF
-	TRBJ2-1	-	TRBV9	TGTGCCAGCAGCGTCGACACCGGTGAGCAGTTCTTC	CASSVDTGEQFF
-	TRBJ2-7	-	TRBV29-1	TGCAGCGCCGCCGGGACACCCTCGTCTTACGAGCAGTACTTC	CSAAGTPSSYEQYF
-	TRBJ1-5	TRBD1	TRBV10-2	TGCGCCAGCAGTTTGACAGGGAATCAGCCCCAGCATTTT	CASSLTGNQPQHF
-	TRBJ1-1	-	TRBV21-1	TGTGCCAGCAGCAAAGAGGGGGTATCCACTGAAGCTTTCTTT	CASSKEGVSTEAFF
-	TRBJ2-7	TRBD2	TRBV6-1	TGTGCCAGCAGTGAACCGGGGGGGCCCGACTACGAGCAGTACTTC	CASSEPGGPDYEQYF
few	TRBJ2-5	-	TRBV6-1	TGTGCCAGCAGTGAGGGACTTCGACCCGAGACCCAGTACTTC	CASSEGLRPETQYF
-	TRBJ2-1	-	TRBV27	TGTGCCAGCATTGGTGGGCTAAGGGGGAATGAGCAGTTCTTC	CASIGGLRGNEQFF
-	TRBJ1-4	TRBD1	TRBV4-1	TGCGCCAGCAGCCAGGACGGGACAGGAGGTGAAAAACTGTTTTTT	CASSQDGTGGEKLFF
-	TRBJ2-5	TRBD2	TRBV11-2	TGTGCCAGCAGCTCCGGCGGGGGGGCTGGGCAAGAGACCCAGTACTTC	CASSSGGGAGQETQYF
few	TRBJ1-4	TRBD1	TRBV7-8	TGTGCCAGCAGCTGGACAGGGGCTGAAAAACTGTTTTTT	CASSWTGAEKLFF
few	TRBJ2-3	TRBD1	TRBV13	TGTGCCAGCAGCGCGCTCCGGGACAGCATCACAGATACGCAGTATTTT	CASSALRDSITDTQYF
-	TRBJ1-1	-	TRBV30	TGTGCCTGGAGTGTACTGTTGTCGGGGACTGAAGCTTTCTTT	CAWSVLLSGTEAFF
-	TRBJ2-3	-	TRBV27	TGTGCCAGCAGTTGGACAGGGACTACCTCAGGGACGCAGTATTTT	CASSWTGTTSGTQYF
once	TRBJ2-2	TRBD2	TRBV11-3	TGTGCCAGCAGCTTAGGGCTAGCGGGAGTAAACACCGGGGAGCTGTTTTTT	CASSLGLAGVNTGELFF
-	TRBJ2-7	-	TRBV19	TGTGCCAGTAGTACAGGGTCAGCCGCCTACGAGCAGTACTTC	CASSTGSAAYEQYF
-	TRBJ2-7	TRBD1	TRBV18	TGTGCCAGCTCACCAAACGACAGGGCCGAGCAGTACTTC	CASSPNDRAEQYF
-	TRBJ1-2	-	TRBV27	TGTGCCAGCAGTTTATCGGCCAGGGCGAATGGCTACACCTTC	CASSLSARANGYTF
-	TRBJ2-5	TRBD1	TRBV10-3	TGTGCCATCAGTGATGGACAGGGGCAAGAGACCCAGTACTTC	CAISDGQGQETQYF
-	TRBJ1-4	-	TRBV7-9	TGTGCCAGCAGCCCTATCCTGAGTGGTGAAAAACTGTTTTTT	CASSPILSGEKLFF